One sample yielded the 22 T cell receptor beta chains listed below, sequenced in a study of cytomegalovirus exposure and HLA in healthy donors. With 60 Vbeta and 13 Jbeta primers, the PCR was carried out. Assay: immunoSEQ multiplex PCR; the TCRdb copy retains only in-frame clones and omits some. Counted here are 150,000 to 200,000 clones, 85% occurring once; the ten biggest clones make up 1%. The sequencing sample was made of PBMCs. These receptor sequences come from a boy under 10 years old in good health and CMV-seronegative.

V is TRBV19 and J is TRBJ2-1, with 8 nucleotides matching TRBD2. Germline V lookup: CDR1 LNHDA, CDR2 SQIVND (reference sequence). V lost 11 bases to trimming and J lost 9 bases; unmatched junction nucleotides: 12. The CDR3 sequence is 13 residues long. The CDR3 bases are TGTGCCTCGTGCTCGGGCGGGGGGACTGAGCAGTTCTTC. Translated: CASCSGGGTEQFF.

This sequence joins TRBV27 and TRBJ2-7; TRBD2 matches 10 bases. The germline CDR1 and CDR2 sequences are MNHEY and SMNVEV (reference sequence). V shed 5 bases and J 11 bases; nucleotides not matched to a gene: 3. The CDR3 extends over 11 amino acids. The DNA for the CDR3 is TGTGCCAGCAGTCAAGGACTAGCGGAGTACTTC. Protein product: CASSQGLAEYF.

The V gene is TRBV19, the J gene TRBJ1-5; D not resolved. The CDR3 sequence is 14 residues long. Germline V lookup: CDR1 LNHDA, CDR2 SQIVND (reference sequence). Trimming left V 7 bases short and J 1 base short, with 11 bases between. CDR3 coding DNA: TGTGCCAGTAACGGCAGGATCAGCAATCAGCCCCAGCATTTT. Encoded protein: CASNGRISNQPQHF.

The chain uses TRBV10-2 and TRBJ1-4; 8 nucleotides align to TRBD1. CDR1 and CDR2 (germline): WSHSY, SAAADI. J gave up 5 bases and V 6 bases, and 5 bases lay outside the gene matches. There are 14 residues in the CDR3. Here the CDR3 DNA reads TGCGCCAGCAGATCCGGGACAGGCAATGAAAAACTGTTTTTT. Its translation is CASRSGTGNEKLFF.

CDR3 loop: CASSLHRDQPQHF. The CDR3 DNA sequence: TGTGCCAGCAGCCTGCACAGGGATCAGCCCCAGCATTTT. The chain has TRBV7-2 and TRBJ1-5; possible D gene TRBD1, 6 bases. This CDR3 region has 13 residues. In germline, CDR1 is SGHTA, CDR2 FQGNSA. The germline V and J ends were trimmed by 5 bases and 5 bases, with 10 bases remaining between them.

The rearrangement joins TRBV7-9 to TRBJ1-1; the match to TRBD1 covers 8 bases. CDR3 length: 11 amino acids. Germline assignment: CDR1 SEHNR and CDR2 FQNEAQ (reference sequence). The CDR3 nucleotides read TGTTCCGGACAGGGTAAGACTGAAGCTTTCTTT. Amino acid sequence: CSGQGKTEAFF.

This chain connects TRBV5-1 to TRBJ2-1, with 10 bases lining up with TRBD1. This CDR3 has 16 amino acids. With 5 bases clipped from V and 0 bases from J, the junction kept 5 bases outside the gene matches. Germline values: CDR1 SGHRS, CDR2 YFSETQ. CDR3 loop: CASSSRTGGSYNEQFF. The CDR3 DNA sequence: TGCGCCAGCAGTTCTAGGACAGGGGGCTCCTACAATGAGCAGTTCTTC.

This chain links TRBV29-1 with TRBJ2-2; 7 bases map to TRBD1. With 2 bases clipped from V and 6 bases from J, the junction kept 6 bases outside the gene matches. The length of the CDR3 is 14 residues. The germline CDR1 and CDR2 sequences are SQVTM and ANQGSEA. The CDR3 loop is CSVERRQGAGELFF. CDR3 DNA sequence: TGCAGCGTTGAACGAAGGCAGGGGGCCGGGGAGCTGTTTTTT.

This clone turned up a few times. The chain joins TRBV30 to TRBJ1-5, with 7 bases matching TRBD1. CDR1 is GTSNPN and CDR2 is SVGIG in the germline V gene (reference sequence). V lost 2 bases and J lost 7; bases outside the gene matches: 5. CDR3 length equals 13 residues. CDR3 residues: CAWSTGVEQPQHF. CDR3 bases: TGTGCCTGGAGTACAGGGGTAGAACAGCCCCAGCATTTT.

This CDR3 reads CASTKTIGGRNNEQFF. CDR3 in DNA: TGTGCCAGTACCAAGACTATCGGGGGGCGGAACAATGAGCAGTTCTTC. The gene calls are TRBV19 and TRBJ2-1; D perhaps matches TRBD2 (7 bases). V was clipped by 7 bases and J by 5 bases, with 21 bases between them. Looked up from germline, CDR1 is LNHDA and CDR2 is SQIVND (reference sequence). The CDR3 totals 16 residues.

The J gene is TRBJ2-5, the V gene TRBV7-2, with 7 bases matching TRBD2. Germline V lookup: CDR1 SGHTA, CDR2 FQGNSA. CDR3 length equals 13 residues. V shed 5 bases, J shed 11 bases, and the junction held 11 bases outside the gene matches. The CDR3 DNA sequence: TGTGCCAGCAGCCCGGGGGGAGGAGCCCGGCAGTACTTC. It is translated as CASSPGGGARQYF.

This clone was detected only a few times. The chain employs TRBV28 and TRBJ1-2; 9 positions agree with TRBD1. Germline-derived CDR1 and CDR2 are MDHEN and SYDVKM. Trimming at V came to 3 bases and at J to 4 bases, leaving 18 bases not matched to a gene. The CDR3 runs to 19 residues. CDR3 residues: CASSFQAPGTGYRSYGYTF. CDR3 coding DNA: TGTGCCAGCAGTTTCCAAGCCCCCGGGACAGGGTACCGGAGCTATGGCTACACCTTC.

This clone was found a few times. The sample contains more than one DNA sequence encoding this CDR3. The V gene is TRBV19, the J gene TRBJ2-3; possible D gene TRBD1, 6 bases. Trimming shortened V by 5 bases and J by 2 bases, and 11 bases separated the two germline ends. The CDR3 is made up of 14 amino acids. Germline CDR1 reads LNHDA; CDR2 reads SQIVND (reference sequence). The CDR3 DNA reads as TGTGCCAGTAGTCCCGGACAGCTCACAGATACGCAGTATTTT. This sequence encodes CASSPGQLTDTQYF.

The CDR3 reads CASSLGWGSGETDTQYF. As DNA, the CDR3 is TGTGCCAGCAGCTTGGGGTGGGGTAGCGGGGAGACAGATACGCAGTATTTT. The chain couples TRBV11-2 to TRBJ2-3; 8 bases are a match to TRBD2. From germline, CDR1 is SGHAT and CDR2 FQNNGV. V lost 3 bases and J lost 3; bases outside the gene matches: 11. The CDR3 is 17 amino acids.

This clone has only a few counts. The V gene is TRBV30, the J gene TRBJ2-1; D possibly corresponds to TRBD2 (5 bases). CDR1 and CDR2 (germline): GTSNPN, SVGIG (reference sequence). Trimming shortened V by 0 bases and J by 8 bases, and 14 bases separated the two germline ends. This CDR3 has 14 residues. CDR3 loop: CAWSVPGWSDEQFF. As DNA, the CDR3 is TGTGCCTGGAGTGTCCCGGGGTGGTCCGATGAGCAGTTCTTC.

The chain recombines TRBV6-5 with TRBJ1-2; D might be TRBD1 (5 bases). Trimming cost V 4 bases and J 6 bases, with 15 bases left between them. The CDR3 runs to 14 residues. In germline, CDR1 is MNHEY, CDR2 SVGAGI. CDR3 sequence: CASSSHPGGDGYTF. The CDR3, as DNA: TGTGCCAGCAGTTCCCACCCGGGGGGGGATGGCTACACCTTC.

The J gene is TRBJ1-4, the V gene TRBV6-5; possible D gene TRBD1, 6 bases. The CDR3 loop spans 15 amino acids. Germline CDR1 is MNHEY and CDR2 is SVGAGI. Trimming left V 5 bases short and J 11 bases short, with 21 bases between. DNA for the CDR3: TGTGCCAGCAGTCAGACAGGACCATCAGGTTGGAAACTGTTTTTT. It translates to CASSQTGPSGWKLFF.

The genes are TRBV6-1 and TRBJ2-7; 8 bases are a match to TRBD1. Germline trimming cut 4 bases from V and 6 bases from J; bases unmatched to any gene: 5. The length of the CDR3 is 13 residues. Germline assignment: CDR1 MNHNS and CDR2 SASEGT. CDR3 DNA sequence: TGTGCCAGCAGTGGGACAGGGTACGGCGAGCAGTACGTC. Translation: CASSGTGYGEQYV.

J is TRBJ2-7 and V is TRBV5-6; TRBD2 agrees at 12 bases. The CDR3 spans 16 residues. Trimming at V came to 1 base and at J to 5 bases, leaving 7 bases not matched to a gene. Germline CDR1 is SGHDT and CDR2 is YYEEEE. The CDR3 nucleotides read TGTGCCAGCAGCTTGTGGGCTAGCGGGGGGGCGGACGAGCAGTACGTC. Translating gives CASSLWASGGADEQYV.

The chain employs TRBV5-1 and TRBJ1-4; 7 nucleotides line up with TRBD1. Germline CDR1 SGHRS, CDR2 YFSETQ. The CDR3 totals 15 residues. V dropped 4 bases and J dropped 2; count of bases not matched to a gene: 5. CDR3 sequence (DNA): TGCGCCAGCAGCGTTCCACAGGGGACTAATGAAAAACTGTTTTTT. This encodes CASSVPQGTNEKLFF.

This rearrangement joins TRBV5-1 to TRBJ1-1; TRBD1 aligns across 10 bases. Germline V gene sequence: CDR1 SGHRS, CDR2 YFSETQ. The CDR3 is 13 residues long. V trimming: 4 bases; J trimming: 8 bases; junction bases outside the gene matches: 5. For the CDR3, the DNA is TGCGCCAGCAGCGGGGACAGGGGTAACGAAGCTTTCTTT. The encoded protein is CASSGDRGNEAFF.

V usage is TRBV2 and J usage is TRBJ1-3, with D possibly matching TRBD1 (5 bases). Germline values: CDR1 SNHLY, CDR2 FYNNEI. The CDR3 loop spans 16 amino acids. V gave up 6 bases and J gave up 0 bases, with 15 bases separating them. The CDR3 loop reads CASSYSRGSSGNTIYF. The CDR3 DNA follows: TGTGCCAGCAGCTATAGTAGGGGAAGCTCTGGAAACACCATATATTTT.